This T cell receptor beta chain was recorded in a study of OX40 agonist ivuxolimab in advanced cancers. The sample holds one count of this clone. Clones were sequenced by immunoSEQ multiplex PCR, and TCRdb holds only the in-frame ones, with some missing. This table has more than 70,000 clones, roughly 78% appearing once. Germline assignment: CDR1 MNHEY and CDR2 SVGAGI. CDR3 size: 15 residues. The V end lost 2 bases, the J end lost 0 bases, and 10 bases lay between the germline ends. The sequence derives from an adult with an advanced solid tumor such as melanoma, head and neck, liver or kidney cancer. Here the sequenced sample was CD4+ or CD8+ T cells sorted from blood, taken in a trial of the OX40 agonist ivuxolimab. The chain joins TRBV6-5 to TRBJ1-2; D is uncertain. CDR3 sequence: CASSYDIRTNYGYTF. The CDR3 DNA follows: TGTGCCAGCAGTTACGATATCAGAACTAACTATGGCTACACCTTC.